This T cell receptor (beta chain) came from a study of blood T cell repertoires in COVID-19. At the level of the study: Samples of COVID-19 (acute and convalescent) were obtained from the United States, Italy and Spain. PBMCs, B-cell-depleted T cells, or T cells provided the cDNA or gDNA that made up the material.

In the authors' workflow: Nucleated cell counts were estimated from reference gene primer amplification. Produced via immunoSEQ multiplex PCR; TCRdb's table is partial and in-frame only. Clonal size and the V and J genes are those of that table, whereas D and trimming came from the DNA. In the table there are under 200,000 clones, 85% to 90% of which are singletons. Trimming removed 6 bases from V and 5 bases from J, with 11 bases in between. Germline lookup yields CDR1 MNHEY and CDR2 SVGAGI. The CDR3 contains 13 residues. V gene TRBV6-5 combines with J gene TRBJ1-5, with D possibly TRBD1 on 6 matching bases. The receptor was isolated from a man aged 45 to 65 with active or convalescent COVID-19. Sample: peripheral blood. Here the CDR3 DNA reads TGTGCCAGCAGACAGGGTTACGATCAGCCCCAGCATTTT. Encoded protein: CASRQGYDQPQHF.